Detailed here is one T cell receptor (beta chain). Its antigen is not known. These data come from a study of shared clonotypes between healthy human individuals. Overall study findings and caveats: The authors sampled blood alone, and tissue repertoires likely differ.

CDR3 length: 14 amino acids. V lost 6 bases, J lost 2 bases, and 14 bases lay in between. Germline-derived CDR1 and CDR2 are LNHNV and YYDKDF (reference sequence). Genomic DNA belonging to each subset was distributed in equal measure over several immunoSEQ plates. Method: immunoSEQ multiplex PCR; TCRdb's copy keeps in-frame clones and lacks some. The sample contains approximately 1.1 million clones, around 78% of which appear only once. The rearrangement uses TRBV15 and TRBJ2-7; D is perhaps TRBD1 (5 bases). Sequenced: memory CD4+ T cells from PBMCs. The subset is: CD45RA-negative fraction. This clonotype was obtained from a man aged 18-30 years in good health. Some clones in this sample may be carry-over from other donors' samples. CDR3 DNA: TGTGCCACCAGACCGACAGCACGGGCCTACGAGCAGTACTTC. It codes for CATRPTARAYEQYF. The variable domain in full, with the rest retrieved from reference TRBV15 and TRBJ2-7, is DAMVIQNPRYQVTQFGKPVTLSCSQTLNHNVMYWYQQKSSQAPKLLFHYYDKDFNNEADTPDNFQSRRPNTSFCFLDIRSPGLGDTAMYLCATRPTARAYEQYFGPGTRLTVT.